Each of the 5 T cell receptor beta chains below was sequenced from the same sample in a study of blood T cells in healthy people across ages (dated by TCRdb to about 2015). The protocol used for the library was 5' RACE. TCRdb names Illumina HiSeq 2500 as the instrument used. A second PCR of roughly 7 to 11 cycles was performed with a sample-barcoded 5' primer and a J-beta primer mix. TCRdb handled the public reads itself, with Q25 trimming in fastp and clone calling in MiXCR, and kept productive beta chains. Rows with a matching CDR3 protein are joined into one entry that keeps the most common DNA and genes. Here the sample has hundreds of thousands of distinct CDR3 sequences; around 26% occur a single time. Jointly, the top ten make up approximately 15% of the sample. The sequencing sample was made of blood. The receptors come from an elderly woman in good health.

This clonotype was seen repeatedly, ten times or more. The chain combines TRBV27 with TRBJ2-5; either TRBD1 or TRBD2 may fit D (5 bases each). V lost 6 bases and J lost 5, with 10 bases in between. CDR3 length: 12 residues. Germline assignment: CDR1 MNHEY and CDR2 SMNVEV (reference sequence). This CDR3 reads CASSGRDETQYF. The CDR3 nucleotides are TGTGCCAGCAGCGGCAGGGACGAGACCCAGTACTTC.

This clonotype has just a few counts. The chain is built from TRBV5-1 and TRBJ1-4; D ambiguous. The CDR3 has 14 amino acids. V was trimmed by 0 bases and J by 4 bases, leaving 7 bases between them. CDR1 and CDR2 (germline): SGHRS, YFSETQ. In DNA form, the CDR3 reads TGCGCCAGCAGCTTGGGGGCTGTTAATGAAAAACTGTTTTTT. Protein product: CASSLGAVNEKLFF. Based on the CDR3 plus reference TRBV5-1 and TRBJ1-4, the full variable domain is KAGVTQTPRYLIKTRGQQVTLSCSPISGHRSVSWYQQTPGQGLQFLFEYFSETQRNKGNFPGRFSGRQFSNSRSEMNVSTLELGDSALYLCASSLGAVNEKLFFGSGTQLSVL.

This rearrangement joins TRBV5-1 to TRBJ2-3; D could derive from TRBD1 or TRBD2 (5 bases each). The length of the CDR3 is 14 residues. Germline CDR1 SGHRS, CDR2 YFSETQ. V lost 8 bases to trimming and J lost 4 bases, with 17 bases between them. CDR3 bases: TGCGCCAGTTTCCGGGACCCGGCAGCAGATACGCAGTATTTT. Its protein product is CASFRDPAADTQYF.

This clonotype was recorded once. The chain is built from TRBV7-2 and TRBJ2-1, with TRBD2 as a possible D gene (5 bases). V was pared by 1 base and J by 9 bases, with 13 bases between. Germline loops: CDR1 SGHTA, CDR2 FQGNSA. CDR3 size: 14 residues. CDR3 region: CASSLVMRASEQFF. The CDR3 DNA reads TGTGCCAGCAGCTTAGTTATGCGGGCCAGTGAGCAGTTCTTC.

The sample holds one count of this clonotype. CDR3 in DNA: TGTGCCAGCAGCATACAGGGGACCTGGAGTGGAAACACCATATATTTT. Translating gives CASSIQGTWSGNTIYF. The chain is built from TRBV11-2 and TRBJ1-3; 7 positions match TRBD1. The V segment lost 5 bases and the J segment 3 bases; nucleotides outside the gene matches: 10. CDR3 length: 16 amino acids. CDR1 SGHAT and CDR2 FQNNGV come from the germline V gene.